Following are 16 T cell receptor beta chains from one sample sequenced in a study of T cells in localized non-small cell lung cancer. Profiled with immunoSEQ multiplex PCR; TCRdb holds only in-frame clones, not every one. The table records around 21,000 clones, around nine tenths of them present only once. Sequences were derived from peripheral blood, sampled before any cancer treatment. All receptors derive from a male donor older than 55 with stage I squamous cell lung carcinoma.

The chain combines TRBV9 with TRBJ2-3, with D unclear. Trimming pared 0 bases from V and 0 bases from J, leaving 8 bases between. The CDR3 is 15 residues long. Germline-derived CDR1 and CDR2 are SGDLS and YYNGEE. CDR3 DNA sequence: TGTGCCAGCAGCGTAGAGAGGCGGAGCACAGATACGCAGTATTTT. Its translation: CASSVERRSTDTQYF.

The chain employs TRBV15 and TRBJ1-1, with a possible D match to TRBD1 (6 bases). This CDR3 region has 15 residues. Germline V CDR1 and CDR2: LNHNV, YYDKDF (reference sequence). Trimming stripped 4 bases from V and 3 bases from J, with 15 bases between. The CDR3 sequence is CATSTYRAPDTEAFF. The CDR3 nucleotides read TGTGCCACCAGCACTTACAGGGCTCCCGACACTGAAGCTTTCTTT.

The gene calls are TRBV18 and TRBJ2-1, with D possibly called TRBD1 or TRBD2 (5 bases each). Trimming took 4 bases from V and 3 from J, leaving 10 bases between them. CDR1 is KGHSH and CDR2 is LQKENI in the germline V gene. This CDR3 has 14 residues. The CDR3 DNA reads as TGTGCCAGCTCACGGGGCGGAGGCTACAATGAGCAGTTCTTC. Its translation is CASSRGGGYNEQFF.

The CDR3 DNA reads TGTGCCAGCAGTTCCCTTGGAGGGATCGGTCAGCCCCAGCATTTT. It codes for CASSSLGGIGQPQHF. The chain joins TRBV6-6 to TRBJ1-5, with D unresolved. Looked up from germline, CDR1 is MNHNY and CDR2 is SVGAGI (reference sequence). The CDR3 sequence is 15 residues long. V shed 4 bases and J shed 6 bases, with 16 bases lying between them.

The genes are TRBV18 and TRBJ1-1; 11 bases are a match to TRBD1. With 3 bases clipped from V and 4 bases from J, the junction kept 4 bases outside the gene matches. The germline gives CDR1 KGHSH, CDR2 LQKENI. The CDR3 consists of 15 residues. The CDR3 protein is CASSPGQGAVTEAFF. In nucleotides, the CDR3 is TGTGCCAGCTCACCTGGACAGGGGGCGGTCACTGAAGCTTTCTTT.

The chain is built from TRBV27 and TRBJ1-2, with 7 nucleotides matching TRBD1. V lost 6 bases to trimming and J lost 8 bases; unmatched junction nucleotides: 9. In germline, CDR1 is MNHEY, CDR2 SMNVEV (reference sequence). This CDR3 spans 13 amino acids. In nucleotides, the CDR3 is TGTGCCAGCAGATCGGAGGGGGCGCGGGGCTACACCTTC. This translates into CASRSEGARGYTF.

The chain carries TRBV9 and TRBJ1-6; no reliable D call. CDR1 is SGDLS, CDR2 YYNGEE, per germline. The CDR3 spans 14 residues. The V end was cut by 4 bases, the J end by 7 bases, with 12 bases between. The CDR3 loop is CASSSTPQNSPLHF. The CDR3 bases are TGTGCCAGCAGCTCTACGCCCCAGAATTCACCCCTCCACTTT.

V is TRBV30 and J is TRBJ1-1; possible D gene TRBD1, 5 bases. The length of the CDR3 is 14 residues. V dropped 4 bases and J dropped 4 bases, with 16 bases sitting between them. The germline gives CDR1 GTSNPN, CDR2 SVGIG (reference sequence). For the CDR3, the DNA is TGTGCCTGGACCCCCGGGGCCGCCAGCACTGAAGCTTTCTTT. Amino acid sequence: CAWTPGAASTEAFF.

The gene calls are TRBV18 and TRBJ2-3; 7 nucleotides agree with TRBD2. This CDR3 is built from 14 residues. The J segment lost 9 bases and the V segment lost 2 bases, leaving 8 bases of the junction unmatched. Looked up from germline, CDR1 is KGHSH and CDR2 is LQKENI. The CDR3 here is CASSPSRQGGTQYF. DNA of the CDR3: TGTGCCAGCTCACCATCCCGGCAGGGAGGGACGCAGTATTTT.

The chain recombines TRBV5-1 with TRBJ1-1; D not resolved. The CDR3 loop spans 13 amino acids. Trimming left V 1 base short and J 5 bases short, with 9 bases between. Looked up from germline, CDR1 is SGHRS and CDR2 is YFSETQ. For the CDR3, the DNA is TGCGCCAGCAGCTTGCTGGCGGAAACTGAAGCTTTCTTT. Amino acid sequence: CASSLLAETEAFF.

The chain recombines TRBV19 with TRBJ1-4; 9 positions match TRBD1. This CDR3 is 17 amino acids long. The V gene's germline CDR1 is LNHDA and CDR2 SQIVND (reference sequence). With 3 bases clipped from V and 3 bases from J, the junction kept 8 bases outside the gene matches. CDR3 sequence (DNA): TGTGCCAGTAGTATGAAATCGGGACAGGGATCTAATGAAAAACTGTTTTTT. Residues: CASSMKSGQGSNEKLFF. The variable domain in full, with the rest retrieved from reference TRBV19 and TRBJ1-4, is DGGITQSPKYLFRKEGQNVTLSCEQNLNHDAMYWYRQDPGQGLRLIYYSQIVNDFQKGDIAEGYSVSREKKESFPLTVTSAQKNPTAFYLCASSMKSGQGSNEKLFFGSGTQLSVL.

The chain combines TRBV19 with TRBJ1-2, with TRBD1 matching 8 bases. V lost 3 bases and J lost 9; bases outside the gene matches: 9. Germline loops: CDR1 LNHDA, CDR2 SQIVND (reference sequence). The CDR3 consists of 14 residues. In nucleotides, the CDR3 is TGTGCCAGTAGTATCCAATGGACAGGGACTAGCTACACCTTC. This gives the protein CASSIQWTGTSYTF.

The chain links TRBV30 to TRBJ1-4; no reliable D call. CDR1 and CDR2 (germline): GTSNPN, SVGIG (reference sequence). V dropped 2 bases and J dropped 14 bases, with 18 bases sitting between them. This CDR3 comprises 13 residues. Written as DNA, the CDR3 is TGTGCCTGGAGTCCCGAGACCCCCTTGTTGCTGTTTTTT. This translates into CAWSPETPLLLFF.

V is TRBV7-6 and J is TRBJ1-1, with 7 bases matching TRBD1. Germline V gene sequence: CDR1 SGHVS, CDR2 FNYEAQ. With 2 bases clipped from V and 4 bases from J, the junction kept 7 bases outside the gene matches. The CDR3 runs 15 residues. In DNA form, the CDR3 reads TGTGCCAGCAGCTTAAGGTCAGGGGGAAGCACTGAAGCTTTCTTT. Translating it yields CASSLRSGGSTEAFF.

The chain combines TRBV19 with TRBJ1-5, with 7 bases matching TRBD1. The length of the CDR3 is 15 residues. V dropped 1 base and J dropped 6; count of bases not matched to a gene: 6. CDR1 and CDR2 (germline): LNHDA, SQIVND (reference sequence). The DNA for the CDR3 is TGTGCCAGTAGTATAGCTAGACAGGGAGGTCAGCCCCAGCATTTT. Its translation: CASSIARQGGQPQHF.

This clone was observed once. This chain connects TRBV28 to TRBJ1-3, with D tentatively TRBD1 (5 bases). CDR3 length: 16 amino acids. The V end was cut by 7 bases, the J end by 0 bases, with 16 bases between. The germline V gene encodes CDR1 MDHEN and CDR2 SYDVKM. Here the CDR3 DNA reads TGTGCCAGCAAGGGGCGAGAGAAAGGCTCTGGAAACACCATATATTTT. Translated: CASKGREKGSGNTIYF.